The source of this TCR beta chain is a study of shared clonotypes between healthy human individuals. Selected positively for CCR7 and CD45RO-negative, naive CD8 cells excluded terminally differentiated effector memory CD45RA+ cells. Every one of the donors was a Caucasian adult that lived in Nashville, Tennessee. Whole-study results and caveats: An effect of sequencing depth on clonotype sharing among donors was expected. Naive subsets generally had larger estimated richness than memory subsets. Although depth was large, rarefaction showed that sequencing of the sorted subsets was incomplete.

Libraries were prepared by immunoSEQ multiplex PCR; TCRdb keeps only in-frame clonotypes and omits some of them. This table has around 600,000 clones, 85% to 95% appearing once. With 4 bases clipped from V and 5 bases from J, the junction kept 11 bases outside the gene matches. CDR1 is SGHDN and CDR2 is FVKESK in the germline V gene. The CDR3 totals 16 residues. Worth noting for this clone: Its cognate antigen is unknown.

What was sequenced was naive CD8+ T cells sorted from blood. The rearrangement links TRBV14 to TRBJ2-7; 10 bases map to TRBD2. The source of this sequence is a young woman in good health. CDR3 residues: CASSPRGSGRSHEQYF. Here the CDR3 DNA reads TGTGCCAGCAGCCCTCGGGGTAGCGGGAGGTCCCACGAGCAGTACTTC.